One sample yielded the 2 T cell receptor beta chains listed below, sequenced in a study of molecular identifiers for immune sequencing clone quantification. In TCRdb, the PCR reads were re-called with MiXCR into one record per CDR3 protein. Among some 680,000 distinct CDR3 sequences, 25% were seen once, and the ten largest hold 0.78%. The sequenced sample was naive CD8+ T cells from blood, with Jurkat cell RNA spiked in. The subset was: FACS-sorted CD8+CD4-CCR7+CD45RA+ naive T cells. Source of these receptors: a human donor in good health. Some libraries in this study had Jurkat cell RNA spiked in.

This clonotype came up many times. The chain recombines TRBV14 with TRBJ1-5; 7 bases agree with TRBD1. V was pared by 2 bases and J by 6 bases, with 4 bases of the junction left unmatched. Germline V CDR1 and CDR2: SGHDN, FVKESK. This CDR3 is 14 amino acids long. The CDR3 spells CASSQPDRAQPQHF. CDR3 nucleotides: TGTGCCAGCAGCCAACCCGACAGGGCTCAGCCCCAGCATTTT.

In its sample, this clonotype was seen many times. The rearrangement joins TRBV29-1 to TRBJ2-2, with a possible D match to TRBD1 (6 bases). Germline CDR1 is SQVTM and CDR2 is ANQGSEA. The CDR3 has 13 amino acids. V was clipped by 7 bases and J by 4 bases, with 13 bases between them. The CDR3 DNA is TGCAGCGCCAGGGGCGTAGGCACCGGGGAGCTGTTTTTT. Protein product: CSARGVGTGELFF.